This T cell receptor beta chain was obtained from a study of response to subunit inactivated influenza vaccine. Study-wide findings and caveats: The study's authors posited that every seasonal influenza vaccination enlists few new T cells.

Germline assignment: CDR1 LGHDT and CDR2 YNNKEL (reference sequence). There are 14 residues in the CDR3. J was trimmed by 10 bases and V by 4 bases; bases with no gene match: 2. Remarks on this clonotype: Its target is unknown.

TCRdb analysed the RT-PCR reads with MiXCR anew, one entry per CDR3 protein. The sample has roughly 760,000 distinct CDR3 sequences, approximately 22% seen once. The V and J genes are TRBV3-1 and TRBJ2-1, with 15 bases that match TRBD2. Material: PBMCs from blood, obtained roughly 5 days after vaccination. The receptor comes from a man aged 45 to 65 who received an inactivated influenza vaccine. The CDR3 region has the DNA TGTGCCAGCAGCCGAGGGACTAGCGGGGGGGAGCAGTTCTTC. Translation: CASSRGTSGGEQFF.